This T cell receptor (beta chain) appears in the sequencing data of a study of Ad26.COV2.S vaccination and SARS-CoV-2 variants. Points on this clone: Its target is unknown.

Here immunoSEQ multiplex PCR was the method, and the copy in TCRdb shows in-frame clones only, minus some. The sample includes around 300,000 clones, roughly nine tenths of them seen just once. Study conclusions and caveats: After vaccination, substantial breadth of spike-specific CD8+ and CD4+ responses was reported. Analyses that measured TCR breadth and depth may have underestimated total T cell responses.

Treatment described: 19 received Ad26.COV2.S at low or high dose, single or two shots; about five received placebo; per-sample allocation not given. Sample collection was performed on day 63 after the first vaccine or placebo injection. Sequenced here: peripheral blood, sampled in a trial of Ad26.COV2.S vaccine versus placebo. This TCR was recovered from a person aged 18-65 years who received the Ad26.COV2.S COVID-19 vaccine or a placebo.

CDR3 loop: CASRPGPGEQFF. In DNA form, the CDR3 reads TGTGCCAGTAGGCCGGGGCCGGGGGAGCAGTTCTTC. This chain connects TRBV19 to TRBJ2-1, with D perhaps TRBD1 or TRBD2 (5 bases each). The germline gives CDR1 LNHDA, CDR2 SQIVND (reference sequence). This CDR3 spans 12 amino acids. V was cut by 6 bases and J by 10 bases, with 13 bases left in between. The full variable domain, in which reference TRBV19 and TRBJ2-1 provide the parts outside the CDR3, is DGGITQSPKYLFRKEGQNVTLSCEQNLNHDAMYWYRQDPGQGLRLIYYSQIVNDFQKGDIAEGYSVSREKKESFPLTVTSAQKNPTAFYLCASRPGPGEQFFGPGTRLTVL.